This entry describes one TCR beta chain. What it binds is not known. The TCR beta CDR3 regions underwent amplification using RNA transcripts as the source. RT-PCR in the first round (using the HTBI primer set) targeted the TCR CDR3. TCRdb re-called the multiplex PCR reads through MiXCR, storing one row per CDR3 protein. The sample holds 350,000 to 450,000 distinct CDR3 sequences, roughly 17% seen once. This sample is part of a study of T cells in Graves' hyperthyroidism and ophthalmopathy. General study results and limits: A model of 13 V-J pairs discriminated ophthalmopathy from stable hyperthyroidism.

The CDR3 is 14 amino acids. J lost 8 bases, V lost 3 bases, and 4 bases had no gene match. The germline V gene has CDR1 KGHDR and CDR2 SFDVKD. The rearrangement links TRBV24-1 to TRBJ2-1, with 9 bases lining up with TRBD2. The sample was blood. The clonotype was recovered from a woman aged 25 to 39 with Graves' hyperthyroidism that later progressed to Graves' ophthalmopathy. Here the CDR3 DNA reads TGTGCCACCAGTGATCGACTAGCGGTATATGAGCAGTTCTTC. Protein product: CATSDRLAVYEQFF.